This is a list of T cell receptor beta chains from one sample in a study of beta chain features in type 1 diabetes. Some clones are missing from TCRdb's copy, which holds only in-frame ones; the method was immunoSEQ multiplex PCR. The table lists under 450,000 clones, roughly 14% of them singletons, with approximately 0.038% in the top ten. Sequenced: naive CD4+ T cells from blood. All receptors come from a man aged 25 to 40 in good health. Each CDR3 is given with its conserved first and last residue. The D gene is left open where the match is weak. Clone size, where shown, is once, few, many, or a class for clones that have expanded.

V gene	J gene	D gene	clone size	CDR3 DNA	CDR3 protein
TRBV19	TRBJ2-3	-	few	TGTGCCAGTAGTATTAGCCTCGGAGATACGCAGTATTTT	CASSISLGDTQYF
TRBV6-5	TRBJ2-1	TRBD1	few	TGTGCCAGCAGTTACCGGGACAGGGGCTCGAATGAGCAGTTCTTC	CASSYRDRGSNEQFF
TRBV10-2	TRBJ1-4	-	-	TGCGCCAGCAGAAGACAGGCGTCGGTCGGTGAAAAACTGTTTTTT	CASRRQASVGEKLFF
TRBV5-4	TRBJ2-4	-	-	TGTGCCAGCAGCACCGGGACGGATAAAATAGCCAAAAACATTCAGTACTTC	CASSTGTDKIAKNIQYF
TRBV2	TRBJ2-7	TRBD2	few	TGTGCCAGCACTAATGGGGGGGTGACCTCCTACGAGCAGTACTTC	CASTNGGVTSYEQYF
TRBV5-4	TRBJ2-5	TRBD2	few	TGTGCCAGCAGCTTTGGACTAGCTGCCGAGACCCAGTACTTC	CASSFGLAAETQYF
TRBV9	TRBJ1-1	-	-	TGTGCCAGCAGCGTCGGCTACAGTAACACTGAAGCTTTCTTT	CASSVGYSNTEAFF
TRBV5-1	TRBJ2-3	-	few	TGCGCCAGCAGCCCGCAATCGGATACGCAGTATTTT	CASSPQSDTQYF
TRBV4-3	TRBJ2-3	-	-	TGCGCCAGCAGCCAAGATAGGTTTGGTACGCAGTATTTT	CASSQDRFGTQYF
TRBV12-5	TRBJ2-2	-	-	TGTGCTAGTGGTCCCCAGACTAGTGCGTTTCCCGGGGAGCTGTTTTTT	CASGPQTSAFPGELFF
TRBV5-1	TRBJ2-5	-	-	TGCGCCAGCAGCTTTTCACAGACAGAGACCCAGTACTTC	CASSFSQTETQYF
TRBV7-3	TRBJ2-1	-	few	TGTGCCAGCAGACCGACCCCAGGCCTTGAGCAGTTCTTC	CASRPTPGLEQFF
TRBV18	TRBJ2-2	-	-	TGTGCCAGCTCACCGAAGCAGGGGAACACCGGGGAGCTGTTTTTT	CASSPKQGNTGELFF
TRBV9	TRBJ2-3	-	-	TGTGCCAGCAGCGTAGAGAGCTCCTATACGCAGTATTTT	CASSVESSYTQYF
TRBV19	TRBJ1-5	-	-	TGTGCCAGTAGTATGCCGGGGCCCCAGCATTTT	CASSMPGPQHF
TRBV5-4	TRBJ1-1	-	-	TGTGCCAGCAGCTTGGCCGGGGGGGGCACTGAAGCTTTCTTT	CASSLAGGGTEAFF
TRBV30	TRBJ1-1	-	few	TGTGCCTGGAGTGCTACCGTGAACACTGAAGCTTTCTTT	CAWSATVNTEAFF
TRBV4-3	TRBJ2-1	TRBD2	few	TGCGCCAGCAGCCAAGAAGACGAGCGGGAGGACCTCCACAATGAGCAGTTCTTC	CASSQEDEREDLHNEQFF
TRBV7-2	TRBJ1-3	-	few	TGTGCCAGCAGCTACCAGCCGGTCTCTGGAAACACCATATATTTT	CASSYQPVSGNTIYF
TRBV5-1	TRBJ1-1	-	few	TGCGCCAGCAGCTTGGGATTCCGCTCCACCATCAACACTGAAGCTTTCTTT	CASSLGFRSTINTEAFF
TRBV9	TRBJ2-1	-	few	TGTGCCAGCAGCGTAGAGTTGTGGGACCCGCAAGAGCAGTTCTTC	CASSVELWDPQEQFF
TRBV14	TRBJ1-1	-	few	TGTGCCAGCAGCCTAGGGACGAACACTGAAGCTTTCTTT	CASSLGTNTEAFF
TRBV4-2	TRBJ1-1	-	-	TGTGCCAGCAGCCAAGTGCGAACTGAAGCTTTCTTT	CASSQVRTEAFF
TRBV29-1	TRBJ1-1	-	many	TGCAGCGCCGTCCCGGCGGGGGTGAACACTGAAGCTTTCTTT	CSAVPAGVNTEAFF